This is a list of T cell receptor beta chains from one sample in a study of blood T cell repertoires in COVID-19. Sequencing was performed with immunoSEQ multiplex PCR; in TCRdb, only in-frame clones are kept and a portion is missing. The sample consists of some 130,000 clones, about nine tenths of them appearing once. The sequencing input was peripheral blood. These receptors all come from a man over 45 with active COVID-19. Both conserved end residues are part of each CDR3. Fields, in order: D gene, clone size, V gene, J gene, CDR3 DNA, CDR3 protein. The D gene is left open where the match is weak. Size values are once, few and many counts, or a class for expanded clones, and some rows have none.

TRBD2,NA,TRBV13,TRBJ2-1,TGTGCCAGCAGCTTGAGTGGCGGCGGGGGGGCTAAGGAGTTCTTC,CASSLSGGGGAKEFF
TRBD2,NA,TRBV9,TRBJ2-2,TGTGCCAGCAGCCATCCCGGACTAGCGGGGGAAAACACCGGGGAGCTGTTTTTT,CASSHPGLAGENTGELFF
NA,NA,TRBV11-3,TRBJ2-5,TGTGCCAGCAGCCGTATTCAAGAGACCCAGTACTTC,CASSRIQETQYF
TRBD1,NA,TRBV7-9,TRBJ1-2,TGTGCCAGCAGCCCTGGGACAGGGGGATATGGCTACACCTTC,CASSPGTGGYGYTF
NA,NA,TRBV7-2,TRBJ2-5,TGTGCCAGCAGCTTAGCGCCTGGGGGCGTAGAGACCCAGTACTTC,CASSLAPGGVETQYF
TRBD2,NA,TRBV27,TRBJ2-5,TGTGCCAGCAGTACCCTATCGGGAGGGCAAGAGACCCAGTACTTC,CASSTLSGGQETQYF
TRBD2,NA,TRBV2,TRBJ2-2,TGTGCCAGCATGGCAGCGGGAGCAATCGGGGAGCTGTTTTTT,CASMAAGAIGELFF
NA,NA,TRBV15,TRBJ2-3,TGTGCCACCAGCAGAGTCGACTGGAATACGCAGTATTTT,CATSRVDWNTQYF
TRBD1,NA,TRBV19,TRBJ1-2,TGTGCCAGTAGTATGGGGACAGGGTTTCGCTATGGCTACACCTTC,CASSMGTGFRYGYTF
NA,NA,TRBV15,TRBJ2-1,TGTGCCACTACGGGGGACAGTAGGGTTGGTGAGCAGTTCTTC,CATTGDSRVGEQFF
TRBD2,NA,TRBV5-6,TRBJ2-3,TGTGCCAGCTACTGGGGGGGGACAGATACGCAGTATTTT,CASYWGGTDTQYF
TRBD1,NA,TRBV5-4,TRBJ2-5,TGTGCCAGCAGCTTCAGACAGGGGGCAGGAGAGACCCAGTACTTC,CASSFRQGAGETQYF
NA,NA,TRBV9,TRBJ1-2,TGTGCCAGCAGCGGCCAGGGGAACAGAGTTTATGGCTACACCTTC,CASSGQGNRVYGYTF
TRBD2,NA,TRBV5-5,TRBJ2-2,TGTGCCAGCAGATGGGACTTTGGCGGGAGTACCGGGGAGCTGTTTTTT,CASRWDFGGSTGELFF
NA,NA,TRBV2,TRBJ2-2,TGTGCCAGCATCGAACAGGGAAACACCGGGGAGCTGTTTTTT,CASIEQGNTGELFF
NA,NA,TRBV4-1,TRBJ1-5,TGCGCCAGCAGCCAAGAGCTAAATCAGCCCCAGCATTTT,CASSQELNQPQHF
NA,NA,TRBV5-5,TRBJ1-4,TGTGCCAGCAGCTCTCGACGAGGTAATGAAAAACTGTTTTTT,CASSSRRGNEKLFF
TRBD2,NA,TRBV11-2,TRBJ2-3,TGTGCCAGCAGCTTAGCCGCTAGCGGATACACAGATACGCAGTATTTT,CASSLAASGYTDTQYF
TRBD2,NA,TRBV15,TRBJ2-5,TGTGCCACCAGCAGAGCAACTAGCGGGGGGGTGGAGACCCAGTACTTC,CATSRATSGGVETQYF
NA,NA,TRBV6-2/TRBV6-3,TRBJ2-1,TGTGCCAGCAGCCGATGGTCTCGCGGCTCCTACAATGAGCAGTTCTTC,CASSRWSRGSYNEQFF
NA,NA,TRBV5-6,TRBJ1-3,TGTGCCAGCAGTTTCGCCGTGAGCTCTGGAAACACCATATATTTT,CASSFAVSSGNTIYF
NA,NA,TRBV5-1,TRBJ1-5,TGCGCCAGCAGCTTGGACCCACAGGGGCCCCAGCATTTT,CASSLDPQGPQHF
TRBD1,NA,TRBV4-1,TRBJ1-1,TGCGCCAGCAGGCTCGGGACAGCGAGTACTGAAGCTTTCTTT,CASRLGTASTEAFF
NA,NA,TRBV5-6,TRBJ1-5,TGTGCCAGCAGCCCACTCCCCGAGGGCCAGCCCCAGCATTTT,CASSPLPEGQPQHF
NA,NA,TRBV24-1,TRBJ1-5,TGTGCCCCCCGTTCGAGGGGGGGCTTAGTCTTTCAGCCCCAGCATTTT,CAPRSRGGLVFQPQHF
NA,NA,TRBV30,TRBJ1-1,TGTGCCTGGAGTGTAATTAGTAACACTGAAGCTTTCTTT,CAWSVISNTEAFF
TRBD1,NA,TRBV24-1,TRBJ2-3,TGTGCCACCCCACAGGGGGCGATCACAGATACGCAGTATTTT,CATPQGAITDTQYF
NA,NA,TRBV19,TRBJ1-2,TGTGCCAGTAGTATTCGGTTTGAGTCCTTC,CASSIRFESF
NA,NA,TRBV5-1,TRBJ2-7,TGCGCCAGCAGCTTGGTAGCAAGAGGCGAGCAGTACTTC,CASSLVARGEQYF
TRBD2,few,TRBV6-1,TRBJ2-4,TGTGCCAGCAGTGAAGCAGGCCCCAGGGAGGGCATTCAGTACTTC,CASSEAGPREGIQYF
NA,NA,TRBV5-1,TRBJ2-1,TGCGCCAGCAGCTTGGACGGCGGTTGGAATGAGCAGTTCTTC,CASSLDGGWNEQFF
NA,NA,TRBV19,TRBJ1-5,TGTGCCAGTAGTATAGAGGGTCTAGGTCAGGGGAGGGTAGGTCAGCCCCAGCATTTT,CASSIEGLGQGRVGQPQHF
NA,once,TRBV5-8,TRBJ1-2,TGTGCCAGCAGCTTATTGGGACAAAGTAACTATGGCTACACCTTC,CASSLLGQSNYGYTF
NA,NA,TRBV6-5,TRBJ2-2,TGTGCCAGCGGACAACCGGGACAGAACACCGGGGAGCTGTTTTTT,CASGQPGQNTGELFF
NA,NA,TRBV7-9,TRBJ1-6,TGTGCCAGCAGCCCATTGAGCTCCTATAATTCACCCCTCCACTTT,CASSPLSSYNSPLHF
NA,NA,TRBV30,TRBJ2-1,TGTGCCTGGAGTACAGGGTCTGACAATGAGCAGTTCTTC,CAWSTGSDNEQFF
NA,many,TRBV4-2,TRBJ2-6,TGTGCCAGCAGCCAAGATGGAGCGGCCTCTGGGGCCAACGTCCTGACTTTC,CASSQDGAASGANVLTF
TRBD1,NA,TRBV7-9,TRBJ2-1,TGTGCCAGCAGCCGATCAGGGGGAGCTTTCAATGAGCAGTTCTTC,CASSRSGGAFNEQFF
NA,few,TRBV6-1,TRBJ1-4,TGTGCCAGCAGTGAAGCGTCAGGCGGCGGGGAAAAACTGTTTTTT,CASSEASGGGEKLFF
TRBD2,NA,TRBV28,TRBJ2-1,TGTGCCAGCAGTATAGCGGGTATCTCCTACAATGAGCAGTTCTTC,CASSIAGISYNEQFF
TRBD2,NA,TRBV9,TRBJ2-7,TGTGCCAGCAGCGCATCCGGGACTAGCTTATCCGAGCAGTACTTC,CASSASGTSLSEQYF
NA,NA,TRBV5-4,TRBJ2-2,TGTGCCAGCAGCCCCACAGGGTACTACGGGGAGCTGTTTTTT,CASSPTGYYGELFF
NA,NA,TRBV5-1,TRBJ2-5,TGCGCCAGCAGCTTGGGTCAGGGGCCGGGGGGAGAGACCCAGTACTTC,CASSLGQGPGGETQYF